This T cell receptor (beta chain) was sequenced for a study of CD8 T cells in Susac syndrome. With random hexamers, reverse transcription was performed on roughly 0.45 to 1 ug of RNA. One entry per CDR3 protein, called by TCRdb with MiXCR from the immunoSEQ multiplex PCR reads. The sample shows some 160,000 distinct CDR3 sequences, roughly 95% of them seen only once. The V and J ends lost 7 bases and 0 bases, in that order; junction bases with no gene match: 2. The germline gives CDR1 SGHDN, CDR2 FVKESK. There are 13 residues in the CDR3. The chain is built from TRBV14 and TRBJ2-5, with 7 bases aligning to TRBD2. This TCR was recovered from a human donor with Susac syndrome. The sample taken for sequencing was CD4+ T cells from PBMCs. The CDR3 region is CASTGGNQETQYF. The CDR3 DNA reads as TGTGCCAGCACCGGGGGGAACCAAGAGACCCAGTACTTC. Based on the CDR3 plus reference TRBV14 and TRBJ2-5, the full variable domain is EAGVTQFPSHSVIEKGQTVTLRCDPISGHDNLYWYRRVMGKEIKFLLHFVKESKQDESGMPNNRFLAERTGGTYSTLKVQPAELEDSGVYFCASTGGNQETQYFGPGTRLLVL.